Listed here is a single T cell receptor beta chain. The data were obtained in a study of CD8 T cells in Susac syndrome. CDR1 is SGHRS and CDR2 is YFSETQ in the germline V gene. The J segment lost 0 bases and the V segment lost 1 base, leaving 1 base of the junction unmatched. The CDR3 totals 16 residues. The sequenced target, TCR beta, came from blood CD8+ and CD4+ T cells. The CD8+ and CD4+ T cells were negatively isolated, with the TEMRA cells enriched by FACS. Roughly 0.45 to 1 ug RNA was reverse transcribed with random hexamers. Using its own MiXCR run on the immunoSEQ multiplex PCR reads, TCRdb lists one record per CDR3 protein. The table has around 230,000 distinct CDR3 sequences, 95% seen once; the top ten hold 0.085% to 0.1%.

The specimen sequenced was CD4+ T cells from PBMCs. The sequence was obtained from a human donor with multiple sclerosis. The V and J genes are TRBV5-1 and TRBJ2-1, with 10 bases aligning to TRBD1. This chain's CDR3 is CASSLWDRGSYNEQFF. CDR3 DNA sequence: TGCGCCAGCAGCTTGTGGGACAGGGGCTCCTACAATGAGCAGTTCTTC.